Sequencing of this T cell receptor (beta chain) was carried out in a study of regulatory T cells in long-lasting Graves disease. The CDR3 is 15 residues long. The junction had 4 bases not matched to a gene; V was cut back by 2 bases and J by 4 bases. Germline V gene data show CDR1 as SGHRS and CDR2 as YFSETQ. Time point described: newly diagnosed GD, antithyroid drugs for less than 3 months. Construction of the TCR library relied on RNA isolated from PBMCs. This clonotype was seen more than once but under ten times. Arm-PCR of CDR3 regions with iRepertoire HTBI primers generated TCR beta libraries. TCRdb ran MiXCR on the multiplex PCR reads and lists one entry per CDR3 protein. This sample has 450,000 to 700,000 distinct CDR3 sequences, with approximately 13% found just once. This sample also appeared in a second study, on T cells in Graves' hyperthyroidism and ophthalmopathy.

The chain joins TRBV5-1 to TRBJ2-2, with TRBD2 matching over 8 bases. The receptor was derived from a young man with Graves disease. The sample consisted of peripheral blood mononuclear cells (PBMCs), taken at new diagnosis, from a patient treated with antithyroid drugs. The CDR3 here is CASSLTSGPTGELFF. The CDR3 bases are TGCGCCAGCAGCTTAACTAGCGGACCCACCGGGGAGCTGTTTTTT. The variable domain in full, completed from reference TRBV5-1 and TRBJ2-2, reads KAGVTQTPRYLIKTRGQQVTLSCSPISGHRSVSWYQQTPGQGLQFLFEYFSETQRNKGNFPGRFSGRQFSNSRSEMNVSTLELGDSALYLCASSLTSGPTGELFFGEGSRLTVL.